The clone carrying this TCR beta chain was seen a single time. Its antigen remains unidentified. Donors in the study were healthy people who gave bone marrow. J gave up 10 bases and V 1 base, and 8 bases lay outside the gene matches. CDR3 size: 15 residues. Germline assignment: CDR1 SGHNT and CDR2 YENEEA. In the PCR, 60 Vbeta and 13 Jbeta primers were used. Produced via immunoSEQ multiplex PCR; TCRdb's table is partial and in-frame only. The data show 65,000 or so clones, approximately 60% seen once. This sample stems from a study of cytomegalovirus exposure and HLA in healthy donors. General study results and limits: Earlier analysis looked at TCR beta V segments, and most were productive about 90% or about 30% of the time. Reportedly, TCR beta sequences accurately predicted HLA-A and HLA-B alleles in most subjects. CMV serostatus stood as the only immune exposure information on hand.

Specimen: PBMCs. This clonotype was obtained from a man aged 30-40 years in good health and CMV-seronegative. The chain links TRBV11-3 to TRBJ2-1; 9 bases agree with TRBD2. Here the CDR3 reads CASSLVRGGIREQFF. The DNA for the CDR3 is TGTGCCAGCAGCTTAGTGCGGGGGGGCATTCGGGAGCAGTTCTTC.